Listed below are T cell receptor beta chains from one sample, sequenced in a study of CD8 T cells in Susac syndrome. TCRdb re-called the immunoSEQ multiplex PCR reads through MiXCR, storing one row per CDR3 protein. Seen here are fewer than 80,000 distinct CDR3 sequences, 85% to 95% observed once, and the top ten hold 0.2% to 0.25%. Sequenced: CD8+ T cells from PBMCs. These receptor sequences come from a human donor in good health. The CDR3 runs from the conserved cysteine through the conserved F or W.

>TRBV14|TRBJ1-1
CASSQRMDTEAFF
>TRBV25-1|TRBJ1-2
CASSYLEGIGYTF
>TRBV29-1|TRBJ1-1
CSVHTGGTEAFF
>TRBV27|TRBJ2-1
CASSSIYNEQFF
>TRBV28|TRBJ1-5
CASSLRLINQPQHF
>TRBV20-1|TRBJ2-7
CSARATDSATYYEQYF
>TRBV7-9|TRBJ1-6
CASSLVSTGKSGSPLHF
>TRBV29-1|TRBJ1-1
CSVRAGENTEAFF
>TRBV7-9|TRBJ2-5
CASSPGTSGETQYF
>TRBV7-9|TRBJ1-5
CASSLGQSNQPQHF
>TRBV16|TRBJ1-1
CASSRWTGMNTEAFF
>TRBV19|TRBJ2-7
CASRYRDEAYEQYF
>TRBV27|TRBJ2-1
CASSFFSGGNEQFF
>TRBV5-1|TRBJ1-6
CASSFSRQGAYSPLHF
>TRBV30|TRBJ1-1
CAGQSPEAFF
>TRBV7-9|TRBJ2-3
CASSLIADTQYF
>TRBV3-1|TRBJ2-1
CASSQATAILYNEQFF
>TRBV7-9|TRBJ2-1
CASSFSSDNEQFF
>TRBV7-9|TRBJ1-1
CASSSLDLTTNTEAFF
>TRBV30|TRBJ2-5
CAWSDGAQETQYF
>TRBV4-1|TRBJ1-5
CASGPGPTDQPQHF
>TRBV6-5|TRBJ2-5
CASSLEGQETQYF
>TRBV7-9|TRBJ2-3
CASSFPGGAFKTDTQYF
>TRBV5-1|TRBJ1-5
CASSPGTGARPQHF
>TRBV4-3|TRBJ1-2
CASRPGHTLPYGYTF
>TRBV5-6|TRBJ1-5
CASSSSVETARVYSNQPQHF
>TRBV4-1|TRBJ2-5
CASSLRDEQETQYF
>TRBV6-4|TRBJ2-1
CASSEGQGSYNEQFF
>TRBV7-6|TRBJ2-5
CASSSWTDQETQYF
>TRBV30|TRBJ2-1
CAWSVGAWNEQFF
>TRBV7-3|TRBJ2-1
CASGVPNNEQFF
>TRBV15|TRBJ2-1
CATSRDVTREQFF
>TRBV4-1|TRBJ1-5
CASSQDSQGAPGQPQHF
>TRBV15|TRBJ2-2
CATSTARGLAGELFF
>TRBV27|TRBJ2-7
CASSFSGALYEQYF
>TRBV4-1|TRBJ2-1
CASSQVETGLSYNEQFF
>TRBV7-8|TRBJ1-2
CASSEGSNYGYTF
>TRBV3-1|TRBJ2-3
CASSRLAGGITDTQYF
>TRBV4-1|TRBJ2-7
CASSDRGSYEQYF
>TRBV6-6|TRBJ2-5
CASRLDRLGETQYF
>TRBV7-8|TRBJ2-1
CASSTWTSGGTYNEQFF
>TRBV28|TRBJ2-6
CASTSYGVGANVLTF
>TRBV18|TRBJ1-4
CASSPQSRASTNEKLFF
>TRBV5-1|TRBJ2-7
CASSPGWGSYEQYF
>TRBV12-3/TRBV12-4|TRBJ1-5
CASRTSLLSNQPQHF
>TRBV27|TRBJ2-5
CASSPGTPGVETQYF
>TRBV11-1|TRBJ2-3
CASSFQRGPDTQYF
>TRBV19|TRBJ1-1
CASSSPGPEAFF